The clone carrying this T cell receptor beta chain was picked up one time. The CDR3 runs 16 residues. The trim removed 0 bases at V and 5 bases at J, leaving 6 bases unmatched. Germline-derived CDR1 and CDR2 are SGHRS and YFSETQ. These data come from a study of PD-1 blockade in classical Hodgkin lymphoma. TCRdb keeps only in-frame clones here, not all; method: immunoSEQ multiplex PCR. The repertoire includes about 93,000 clones, 81% of them detected once, and about 16% sits in the top ten. Following autologous stem cell transplantation, relapse occurred in every patient, and exposure to brentuximab vedotin varied.

The TCR was taken from a human donor with classical Hodgkin lymphoma. Sample: peripheral blood mononuclear cells (PBMCs), taken before the second cycle of nivolumab. The chain joins TRBV5-1 to TRBJ2-2, with TRBD2 matching over 8 bases. Here the CDR3 reads CASSLAGRGRTGELFF. The CDR3 DNA reads as TGCGCCAGCAGCTTGGCCGGGAGGGGTAGGACCGGGGAGCTGTTTTTT.